This passage covers 27 T cell receptor beta chains from one sample sequenced in a study of blood T cell repertoires in COVID-19. The assay was immunoSEQ multiplex PCR, and TCRdb's table has in-frame clones only and misses some. The table has 300,000 to 400,000 clones, around 86% seen once. The specimen was peripheral blood. Receptors originate from a man aged 45 to 65 with active or convalescent COVID-19.

V is TRBV5-1 and J is TRBJ2-5; tentatively, D is TRBD2 (5 bases). Trimming took 4 bases from V and 4 from J, leaving 14 bases between them. CDR3 size: 14 residues. From germline, CDR1 is SGHRS and CDR2 YFSETQ. The CDR3 coding sequence is TGCGCCAGCAGCCAAGGACTGGCAGGAGAGACCCAGTACTTC. It is translated as CASSQGLAGETQYF.

The V and J genes are TRBV9 and TRBJ2-7, with no clear D. This CDR3 has 14 amino acids. V lost 0 bases, J lost 2 bases, and 9 bases lay in between. Germline V gene sequence: CDR1 SGDLS, CDR2 YYNGEE. The CDR3 DNA reads as TGTGCCAGCAGCGTAGCTACAGCCACCTACGAGCAGTACTTC. Protein: CASSVATATYEQYF.

This chain uses TRBV4-1 with TRBJ2-3; 9 bases are a match to TRBD2. The germline gives CDR1 MGHRA, CDR2 YSYEKL. Trimming at V came to 4 bases and at J to 3 bases, leaving 8 bases not matched to a gene. The CDR3 is made up of 16 amino acids. CDR3 bases: TGCGCCAGCAGCCTGCAGGGGAGCGGGAGGACAGATACGCAGTATTTT. Encoded protein: CASSLQGSGRTDTQYF.

The rearrangement uses TRBV3-1 (or the pseudogene TRBV3-2) and TRBJ1-1; TRBD1 matches at 9 bases. V gave up 0 bases and J gave up 9 bases; unmatched junction bases: 8. CDR3 length: 15 residues. Germline V gene lookup returns CDR1 LGHDT and CDR2 YNNKEL (reference sequence). The DNA of the CDR3 is TGTGCCAGCAGCCAAGAGGACAGGGGATACTCTCAAGCTTTCTTT. As protein: CASSQEDRGYSQAFF.

The V call is TRBV19, the J call TRBJ1-1; 12 positions match TRBD1. The CDR3 is 15 residues long. The V gene end was trimmed by 8 bases and the J gene end by 6 bases; junction bases not matched to a gene: 10. Germline CDR1 reads LNHDA; CDR2 reads SQIVND (reference sequence). In DNA form, the CDR3 reads TGTGCCAGTTCGGGACAGGGGGCGCCCGGAGCTGAAGCTTTCTTT. Residues: CASSGQGAPGAEAFF.

V gene TRBV5-4 combines with J gene TRBJ2-1; the match to TRBD1 covers 9 bases. V trimming: 3 bases; J trimming: 8 bases; junction bases outside the gene matches: 9. This CDR3 is 15 amino acids long. Germline V lookup: CDR1 SGHNT, CDR2 YYREEE (reference sequence). The CDR3: CASSSRLDRGDEQFF. The CDR3 nucleotides are TGTGCCAGCAGCTCACGTCTGGACAGGGGTGATGAGCAGTTCTTC.

A single count supports this clone. This chain uses TRBV19 with TRBJ1-1; D is unclear. This CDR3 has 14 residues. Germline CDR1 and CDR2: LNHDA and SQIVND (reference sequence). Trimming shortened V by 0 bases and J by 5 bases, and 10 bases separated the two germline ends. In nucleotides, the CDR3 is TGTGCCAGTAGTATAGATTCGGGGAAGACTGAAGCTTTCTTT. Translated: CASSIDSGKTEAFF.

The chain combines TRBV27 with TRBJ1-1; the match to TRBD1 covers 7 bases. The CDR3 spans 17 residues. Germline CDR1 MNHEY, CDR2 SMNVEV (reference sequence). The V and J ends lost 6 bases and 3 bases, in that order; junction bases with no gene match: 16. Here the CDR3 DNA reads TGTGCCAGCAGCTCACAACGAGAGGGGGCAGGGGACACTGAAGCTTTCTTT. Amino acids: CASSSQREGAGDTEAFF.

The chain carries TRBV9 and TRBJ2-5; possibly TRBD1 for D (6 bases). Germline CDR1 is SGDLS and CDR2 is YYNGEE. The V gene lost 0 bases and the J gene lost 5 bases, with 14 bases spanning the gap. This CDR3 has 15 amino acids. CDR3 DNA sequence: TGTGCCAGCAGCGTAGATCCAGGGGTGGGGGAGACCCAGTACTTC. This encodes CASSVDPGVGETQYF. The full variable domain, rest sourced from reference TRBV9 and TRBJ2-5, is DSGVTQTPKHLITATGQRVTLRCSPRSGDLSVYWYQQSLDQGLQFLIQYYNGEERAKGNILERFSAQQFPDLHSELNLSSLELGDSALYFCASSVDPGVGETQYFGPGTRLLVL.

The chain couples TRBV5-1 to TRBJ1-4; D is uncertain. The CDR3 has 14 residues. V was trimmed by 4 bases and J by 8 bases, leaving 15 bases between them. Germline CDR1 SGHRS, CDR2 YFSETQ. The CDR3 region is CASSLTQPFEKLFF. In DNA, the CDR3 is TGCGCCAGCAGCCTGACTCAACCGTTCGAAAAACTGTTTTTT.

This clone was counted a single time. The chain has TRBV28 and TRBJ2-1; 8 bases match TRBD1. CDR1 and CDR2 from the germline V gene are MDHEN and SYDVKM. V lost 4 bases and J lost 3; bases outside the gene matches: 11. This CDR3 is built from 17 residues. CDR3 coding DNA: TGTGCCAGCAGTTCCGACAGGGGTTGGATCGGCTACAATGAGCAGTTCTTC. As protein: CASSSDRGWIGYNEQFF.

This chain connects TRBV6-5 to TRBJ2-7; tentatively, D is TRBD1 (5 bases). The CDR3 spans 13 residues. Trimming pared 8 bases from V and 0 bases from J, leaving 11 bases between. The germline CDR1 and CDR2 sequences are MNHEY and SVGAGI. This CDR3 is CASGRQFSYEQYF. The CDR3 DNA follows: TGTGCCAGCGGGCGACAGTTCTCCTACGAGCAGTACTTC.

This clone appeared a single time. V and J are TRBV3-1 (or the pseudogene TRBV3-2) and TRBJ1-1, with D possibly TRBD1 on 6 matching bases. The CDR3 has 14 amino acids. Trimming took off 4 bases at V and 5 bases at J, with 14 bases between the two ends. CDR1 is LGHDT and CDR2 is YNNKEL in the germline V gene (reference sequence). The CDR3 here is CASSLRGARTEAFF. The CDR3, as DNA: TGTGCCAGCAGCCTCCGGGGGGCGCGAACTGAAGCTTTCTTT.

V usage is TRBV2 and J usage is TRBJ1-5; possibly TRBD1 for D (5 bases). In germline, CDR1 is SNHLY, CDR2 FYNNEI. Trimming shortened V by 7 bases and J by 0 bases, and 7 bases separated the two germline ends. The CDR3 length is 13 residues. This CDR3 reads CASKQDSNQPQHF. The DNA for the CDR3 is TGTGCCAGCAAACAGGATAGCAATCAGCCCCAGCATTTT.

Points on this clone: Other DNA variants within this sample encode the same CDR3. The chain links TRBV28 to TRBJ1-5; 7 bases are a match to TRBD1. Trimming took 1 base from V and 7 from J; bases not matched to a gene: 4. Germline V gives CDR1 MDHEN, CDR2 SYDVKM. CDR3 length: 14 residues. As DNA, the CDR3 is TGTGCCAGCAGTTTATACAGGGGTAGCCAGCCCCAGCATTTT. Translation: CASSLYRGSQPQHF.

This rearrangement joins TRBV6-5 to TRBJ2-7, with 7 bases identical to TRBD1. Germline V gives CDR1 MNHEY, CDR2 SVGAGI. The CDR3 has 15 residues. Unmatched junction bases numbered 8, after V lost 4 bases and J lost 2 bases. The CDR3 loop reads CASSSRDRGTYEQYF. The CDR3 DNA follows: TGTGCCAGCAGTTCTCGGGACAGAGGAACCTACGAGCAGTACTTC.

This clone was found a few times. The genes are TRBV6-5 and TRBJ2-1, with 7 bases identical to TRBD1. Per germline, CDR1 MNHEY and CDR2 SVGAGI. The CDR3 extends over 13 amino acids. V shed 6 bases, J shed 9 bases, and the junction held 8 bases outside the gene matches. In DNA form, the CDR3 reads TGTGCCAGCAGACTGACAGGGATTCGTGAGCAGTTCTTC. Its translation: CASRLTGIREQFF.

The V gene is TRBV4-1, the J gene TRBJ1-6; weak D call: TRBD1 (5 bases). CDR1 MGHRA and CDR2 YSYEKL come from the germline V gene. CDR3 size: 13 residues. V was clipped by 7 bases and J by 6 bases, with 10 bases between them. CDR3 nucleotides: TGCGCCAGCACCGAACAGGTTAATTCACCCCTCCACTTT. Protein sequence: CASTEQVNSPLHF.

DNA for the CDR3: TGTGCCAGCTCACCATCCGACAGGGCTTCTGGCTACACCTTC. As protein: CASSPSDRASGYTF. The chain carries TRBV18 and TRBJ1-2, with 7 bases identical to TRBD1. V gave up 2 bases and J gave up 7 bases; unmatched junction bases: 7. Germline CDR1 is KGHSH and CDR2 is LQKENI. The CDR3 covers 14 residues.

This chain links TRBV18 with TRBJ2-7, with TRBD2 matching 11 bases. Germline lookup yields CDR1 KGHSH and CDR2 LQKENI. Trimming removed 0 bases from V and 3 bases from J; junction bases left unmatched: 1. This CDR3 is built from 15 residues. The CDR3 DNA sequence: TGTGCCAGCTCACCACCGGGACTAGCGGACTACGAGCAGTACTTC. This translates into CASSPPGLADYEQYF.

The chain recombines TRBV7-2 with TRBJ1-4; D is uncertain. Trimming cost V 0 bases and J 2 bases, with 7 bases left between them. This CDR3 has 15 amino acids. The germline V gene has CDR1 SGHTA and CDR2 FQGNSA. This CDR3 is CASSLAQATNEKLFF. For the CDR3, the DNA is TGTGCCAGCAGCTTAGCCCAGGCCACTAATGAAAAACTGTTTTTT.

The chain combines TRBV7-2 with TRBJ1-1; D is possibly TRBD1 (5 bases). Trimming took off 7 bases at V and 3 bases at J, with 18 bases between the two ends. Germline V gene sequence: CDR1 SGHTA, CDR2 FQGNSA. CDR3 size: 15 residues. The CDR3 loop reads CASKTSMGGDTEAFF. For the CDR3, the DNA is TGTGCCAGCAAGACTAGTATGGGAGGGGACACTGAAGCTTTCTTT.

The chain is built from TRBV4-1 and TRBJ2-5; D is perhaps TRBD2 (6 bases). This CDR3 has 14 amino acids. V gave up 1 base and J gave up 5 bases, with 11 bases separating them. The germline V gene encodes CDR1 MGHRA and CDR2 YSYEKL. The CDR3 loop is CASSQGLDRETQYF. CDR3 nucleotides: TGCGCCAGCAGCCAAGGACTAGATCGGGAGACCCAGTACTTC.

This chain connects TRBV10-3 to TRBJ2-7, with 9 bases aligning to TRBD2. V was pared by 3 bases and J by 5 bases, with 5 bases of the junction left unmatched. This CDR3 is built from 14 residues. CDR1 ENHRY and CDR2 SYGVKD come from the germline V gene. CDR3 sequence reads: CAISEPGLANEQYF. CDR3 nucleotides: TGTGCCATCAGTGAACCGGGACTAGCTAACGAGCAGTACTTC.

V is TRBV24-1 and J is TRBJ2-5, with TRBD2 as a possible D gene (6 bases). V was clipped by 4 bases and J by 5 bases, with 13 bases between them. Germline V CDR1 and CDR2: KGHDR, SFDVKD. This CDR3 is built from 14 residues. The CDR3 loop reads CATSEGRGRETQYF. DNA for the CDR3: TGTGCCACCAGTGAAGGGCGGGGAAGGGAGACCCAGTACTTC.

The rearrangement joins TRBV5-1 to TRBJ1-1; possible D gene TRBD1, 6 bases. The CDR3 is 15 residues long. V was pared by 3 bases and J by 7 bases, with 19 bases between. The germline V gene encodes CDR1 SGHRS and CDR2 YFSETQ. The CDR3 sequence: CASSSSGTRGGEAFF. The DNA for the CDR3 is TGCGCCAGCAGCTCATCCGGGACCAGGGGTGGTGAAGCTTTCTTT.

CDR3 DNA sequence: TGTGCCAGCTCACTAAATCGACAGACAAGCTCCTACAATGAGCAGTTCTTC. It translates to CASSLNRQTSSYNEQFF. The chain combines TRBV18 with TRBJ2-1; TRBD1 might be the D (5 bases). The V end was cut by 4 bases, the J end by 0 bases, with 16 bases between. Germline V lookup: CDR1 KGHSH, CDR2 LQKENI. CDR3 size: 17 residues.